This TCR beta chain was identified during a study of chemoradiotherapy in HPV16-positive cancers. Study findings and constraints: Candidate HPV-specific clones and E7-related TCR motifs grew in tumor during treatment. For HPV16-positive patients, expanding HPV-responsive T cells associated with longer recurrence-free survival.

The V segment lost 5 bases and the J segment 6 bases; nucleotides outside the gene matches: 2. Germline V gene data show CDR1 as SGHNT and CDR2 as YYREEE (reference sequence). CDR3 length equals 13 residues. With respect to this clone: No antigen is known for it.

Profiling relied on immunoSEQ multiplex PCR, and the TCRdb table lists in-frame clones only, not all of them. The data show tens of thousands of clones, with about 93% seen just once and over 15% held by the top ten. The sequence was collected from a human donor with HPV-associated anogenital cancer. The chain couples TRBV5-4 to TRBJ2-2, with TRBD1 identical over 9 bases. Sequenced here: blood, sampled from a patient who underwent chemoradiotherapy. The CDR3 here is CASRRTGAGELFF. The CDR3 nucleotides are TGTGCCAGCAGACGGACAGGGGCCGGGGAGCTGTTTTTT.